This entry lists 26 T cell receptor beta chains sequenced from one sample in a study of Ad26.COV2.S vaccination and SARS-CoV-2 variants (dated by TCRdb to 2020 to 2023). Reading the label with the study, this specimen's treatment or condition is: 19 received Ad26.COV2.S at low or high dose, single or two shots; roughly five received placebo; per-sample allocation not given. For vaccine and placebo recipients, the sequenced repertoires came from samples collected on day 63 after the first injection. Library creation used the immunoSEQ multiplex PCR assay. TCRdb retrieved this table from immuneACCESS and kept in-frame rearrangements only. Not all clones are present; in checked studies, unresolved V genes account for under half, and no reason is known for the remainder. Across this sample there are just over 350,000 clones, with 85% seen only once. The ten largest clones capture roughly 3.5% of the sample.

The sample in question was peripheral blood, obtained in a trial of Ad26.COV2.S vaccine versus placebo. The receptor set was obtained from a person between 18 and 65 years old who received the Ad26.COV2.S COVID-19 vaccine or a placebo.

The J gene is TRBJ1-3, the V gene TRBV7-8; a possible D gene is TRBD1 (6 bases). CDR1 is SGHVS and CDR2 is FQNEAQ in the germline V gene. The CDR3 extends over 14 amino acids. Trimming pared 1 base from V and 4 bases from J, leaving 8 bases between. CDR3 DNA sequence: TGTGCCAGCAGCTTAGGGACAGAGGGAAACACCATATATTTT. Residues: CASSLGTEGNTIYF.

In DNA form, the CDR3 reads TGCGCCAGCAGCCAAGAAAGCGGGGGGAAGCAGCCCCAGCATTTT. Encoded protein: CASSQESGGKQPQHF. The chain uses TRBV4-1 and TRBJ1-5, with a weak D call TRBD1 (5 bases). CDR3 length: 15 amino acids. Germline lookup yields CDR1 MGHRA and CDR2 YSYEKL. V was cut by 0 bases and J by 7 bases, with 13 bases left in between.

This chain links TRBV5-4 with TRBJ2-6; D might be TRBD1 (6 bases). Looked up from germline, CDR1 is SGHNT and CDR2 is YYREEE (reference sequence). V was clipped by 4 bases and J by 0 bases, with 8 bases between them. This CDR3 region has 15 residues. In DNA form, the CDR3 reads TGTGCCAGCAGCCAGGGGCCCTCTGGGGCCAACGTCCTGACTTTC. Translation: CASSQGPSGANVLTF.

V and J are TRBV7-2 and TRBJ2-1, with 8 bases lining up with TRBD2. Looked up from germline, CDR1 is SGHTA and CDR2 is FQGNSA. V gave up 5 bases and J gave up 5 bases; unmatched junction bases: 8. CDR3 length: 15 residues. CDR3 sequence: CASSPQSGGNNEQFF. CDR3 DNA sequence: TGTGCCAGCAGCCCGCAGAGCGGGGGAAACAATGAGCAGTTCTTC.

This rearrangement joins TRBV30 to TRBJ2-1, with TRBD2 matching over 7 bases. With V trimmed by 3 bases and J by 3 bases, 11 bases remained unmatched. The CDR3 covers 16 residues. The germline CDR1 and CDR2 sequences are GTSNPN and SVGIG (reference sequence). DNA for the CDR3: TGTGCCTGGAGCCGTGGTGGGACTAACATCTACAATGAGCAGTTCTTC. It encodes CAWSRGGTNIYNEQFF.

The chain carries TRBV7-2 and TRBJ2-1; 7 bases agree with TRBD1. The CDR3 covers 17 residues. V was clipped by 3 bases and J by 1 base; unmatched bases: 9. The germline CDR1 and CDR2 sequences are SGHTA and FQGNSA. The CDR3 DNA reads as TGTGCCAGCAGCTTTGGACAGGCCGTGGGGTCCTACAATGAGCAGTTCTTC. It codes for CASSFGQAVGSYNEQFF.

This clone was recorded only once. The J gene is TRBJ2-1, the V gene TRBV24-1, with a weak D call TRBD2 (6 bases). The V gene's germline CDR1 is KGHDR and CDR2 SFDVKD. Trimming left V 2 bases short and J 8 bases short, with 21 bases between. There are 17 residues in the CDR3. The CDR3 sequence is CATSDSAGPKDPYEQFF. The CDR3 DNA is TGTGCCACCAGTGATTCCGCGGGACCCAAGGACCCCTATGAGCAGTTCTTC.

This chain links TRBV12-3 or TRBV12-4 with TRBJ2-3; D not resolved. The CDR3 runs to 11 residues. Trimming took 6 bases from V and 6 from J, leaving 7 bases between them. CDR3 region: CASSPGDTQYF. The CDR3 DNA is TGTGCCAGCAGCCCCGGGGATACGCAGTATTTT.

The gene calls are TRBV18 and TRBJ2-1, with 11 positions matching TRBD2. This CDR3 spans 14 amino acids. V was clipped by 3 bases and J by 7 bases; unmatched bases: 2. Germline values: CDR1 KGHSH, CDR2 LQKENI. CDR3 nucleotides: TGTGCCAGCTCACCGACTAGCGGGGCTAATGAGCAGTTCTTC. Translation: CASSPTSGANEQFF.

J is TRBJ2-1 and V is TRBV5-4, with 9 bases that match TRBD1. The CDR3 is 16 amino acids. Germline values: CDR1 SGHNT, CDR2 YYREEE (reference sequence). The ends lost 4 bases at V and 0 bases at J; junction bases unmatched: 5. CDR3 loop: CASSMDRGASYNEQFF. Here the CDR3 DNA reads TGTGCCAGCAGCATGGACAGGGGTGCCTCCTACAATGAGCAGTTCTTC.

The chain uses TRBV9 and TRBJ2-3; 7 bases are shared with TRBD2. The CDR3 is 15 residues long. The germline V gene encodes CDR1 SGDLS and CDR2 YYNGEE. The junction had 7 bases not matched to a gene; V was cut back by 4 bases and J by 2 bases. The CDR3 loop is CASSHGLELTDTQYF. CDR3 nucleotides: TGTGCCAGCAGCCATGGACTAGAGCTCACAGATACGCAGTATTTT.

The rearrangement joins TRBV13 to TRBJ2-3; D uncertain. Trimming pared 2 bases from V and 2 bases from J, leaving 8 bases between. From germline, CDR1 is PRHDT and CDR2 FYEKMQ (reference sequence). The CDR3 runs 14 residues. The CDR3 spells CASSLKTLTDTQYF. The CDR3 DNA reads TGTGCCAGCAGCTTAAAGACTCTCACAGATACGCAGTATTTT.

This chain links TRBV3-1 (or the pseudogene TRBV3-2) with TRBJ1-5, with D maybe TRBD1 (5 bases). The V and J ends lost 1 base and 0 bases respectively, with 7 bases between them. This CDR3 comprises 15 residues. Germline V gene data show CDR1 as LGHDT and CDR2 as YNNKEL (reference sequence). DNA of the CDR3: TGTGCCAGCAGCCAAGGGGGCGATAGCAATCAGCCCCAGCATTTT. As protein: CASSQGGDSNQPQHF.

The chain has TRBV4-1 and TRBJ2-1; D remains unclear. V lost 4 bases to trimming and J lost 8 bases, with 9 bases between them. The CDR3 runs 12 residues. CDR1 MGHRA and CDR2 YSYEKL come from the germline V gene. CDR3: CASSRTRDEQFF. CDR3 nucleotides: TGCGCCAGCAGCCGTACCCGGGATGAGCAGTTCTTC.

The chain carries TRBV7-2 and TRBJ2-3; tentatively, D is TRBD2 (6 bases). CDR1 and CDR2 (germline): SGHTA, FQGNSA. This CDR3 has 16 amino acids. Deletions cut 1 base from V and 7 bases from J, with 18 bases between. CDR3 sequence: CASSLVVSSSVHTQYF. DNA of the CDR3: TGTGCCAGCAGCTTAGTGGTTTCATCTAGCGTACATACGCAGTATTTT.

This clone was observed a single time. The chain employs TRBV6-5 and TRBJ2-1; no reliable D call. Trimming took 8 bases from V and 0 from J, leaving 14 bases between them. The CDR3 extends over 15 amino acids. CDR1 is MNHEY, CDR2 SVGAGI, per germline. CDR3 nucleotide sequence: TGTGCCAGCCGAAAACCACCCAGCTCCTACAATGAGCAGTTCTTC. Its protein product is CASRKPPSSYNEQFF.

The CDR3 coding sequence is TGTGCCAGCAGCTTGATCCAAGAGACCCAGTACTTC. Protein: CASSLIQETQYF. This chain connects TRBV7-9 to TRBJ2-5; D remains ambiguous. Germline CDR1 reads SEHNR; CDR2 reads FQNEAQ (reference sequence). Between the trimmed V and J ends, which lost 3 bases and 1 base, there was a span of 3 bases. This CDR3 is built from 12 residues.

The gene calls are TRBV6-6 and TRBJ2-1; 7 bases map to TRBD2. This CDR3 is built from 19 residues. Trimming took 5 bases from V and 4 from J; bases not matched to a gene: 20. CDR1 is MNHNY, CDR2 SVGAGI, per germline (reference sequence). The CDR3: CASSQPPSGGRSGYNEQFF. The CDR3 nucleotides are TGTGCCAGCAGTCAACCGCCCTCGGGCGGGAGAAGTGGATACAATGAGCAGTTCTTC.

CDR3 protein: CASSGQVSTDTQYF. CDR3 in DNA: TGTGCCAGCAGTGGACAGGTGTCGACAGATACGCAGTATTTT. The chain carries TRBV27 and TRBJ2-3; 7 bases line up with TRBD1. The germline V gene encodes CDR1 MNHEY and CDR2 SMNVEV (reference sequence). CDR3 length: 14 residues. V lost 5 bases to trimming and J lost 3 bases; unmatched junction nucleotides: 5.

This chain uses TRBV11-2 with TRBJ1-5; unclear D gene. The CDR3 extends over 15 amino acids. Germline CDR1 is SGHAT and CDR2 is FQNNGV. V was pared by 5 bases and J by 0 bases, with 11 bases between. The CDR3 loop reads CASSKNHHSNQPQHF. DNA for the CDR3: TGTGCCAGCAGCAAAAACCATCATAGCAATCAGCCCCAGCATTTT.

This clone was detected once. The chain is built from TRBV29-1 and TRBJ2-6, with a possible D match to TRBD1 (7 bases). Germline-derived CDR1 and CDR2 are SQVTM and ANQGSEA. This CDR3 spans 15 amino acids. Trimming took 7 bases from V and 0 from J, leaving 13 bases between them. This CDR3 is CSAAQGGSGANVLTF. Here the CDR3 DNA reads TGCAGCGCCGCCCAGGGGGGCTCTGGGGCCAACGTCCTGACTTTC. Looking up the rest from reference TRBV29-1 and TRBJ2-6 gives the full variable domain: SAVISQKPSRDICQRGTSLTIQCQVDSQVTMMFWYRQQPGQSLTLIATANQGSEATYESGFVIDKFPISRPNLTFSTLTVSNMSPEDSSIYLCSAAQGGSGANVLTFGAGSRLTVL.

The chain carries TRBV20-1 and TRBJ1-1; D call uncertain. Germline V gene lookup returns CDR1 DFQATT and CDR2 SNEGSKA (reference sequence). The V end lost 5 bases, the J end lost 11 bases, and 15 bases lay between the germline ends. The CDR3 length is 11 residues. Here the CDR3 reads CSALRGSGAFF. CDR3 sequence (DNA): TGCAGTGCTCTACGGGGATCTGGGGCTTTCTTT.

The J gene is TRBJ2-1, the V gene TRBV3-1 (or the pseudogene TRBV3-2), with 8 bases fitting TRBD2. The CDR3 is made up of 15 amino acids. Germline CDR1 LGHDT, CDR2 YNNKEL (reference sequence). Trimming took 1 base from V and 5 from J; bases not matched to a gene: 4. The CDR3, as DNA: TGTGCCAGCAGCCAAGGACTAGCGAACCACAATGAGCAGTTCTTC. Its translation is CASSQGLANHNEQFF.

The chain has TRBV4-3 and TRBJ2-1; D assignment may be TRBD1 or TRBD2 (5 bases each). Germline CDR1 reads LGHNA; CDR2 reads YSLEER. The V and J ends lost 0 bases and 2 bases respectively, with 11 bases between them. CDR3 length equals 16 residues. The CDR3 spells CASSQEPPGPYNEQFF. The CDR3 nucleotides are TGCGCCAGCAGCCAAGAACCCCCGGGACCCTACAATGAGCAGTTCTTC.

This clone was observed a few times. The V gene is TRBV18, the J gene TRBJ2-5; 8 positions agree with TRBD2. CDR3 length: 14 residues. The germline V gene encodes CDR1 KGHSH and CDR2 LQKENI. V lost 1 base to trimming and J lost 3 bases; unmatched junction nucleotides: 1. The DNA for the CDR3 is TGTGCCAGCTCACCACAAGCGGGAGAAGAGACCCAGTACTTC. Translated: CASSPQAGEETQYF.

The chain couples TRBV6-2 or TRBV6-3 to TRBJ1-5; 9 bases are shared with TRBD1. Germline V gene lookup returns CDR1 MNHEY and CDR2 SVGEGT. CDR3 length: 17 residues. V lost 2 bases, J lost 3 bases, and 8 bases stayed unmatched. The CDR3 DNA sequence: TGTGCCAGCAGTTACCTTGGGACAGGGATAATCAATCAGCCCCAGCATTTT. Its translation is CASSYLGTGIINQPQHF.